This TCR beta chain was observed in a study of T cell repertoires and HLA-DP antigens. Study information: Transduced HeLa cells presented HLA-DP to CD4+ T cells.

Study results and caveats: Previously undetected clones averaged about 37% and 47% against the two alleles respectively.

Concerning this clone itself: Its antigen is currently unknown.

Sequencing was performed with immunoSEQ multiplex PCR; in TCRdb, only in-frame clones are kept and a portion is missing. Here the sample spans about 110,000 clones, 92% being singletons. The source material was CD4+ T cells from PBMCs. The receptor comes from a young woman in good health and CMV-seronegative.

DNA for the CDR3: TGTGCCAGCAGCTACGGGACAGCTCGAACAGATACGCAGTATTTT. Its translation: CASSYGTARTDTQYF. The chain employs TRBV5-8 and TRBJ2-3; 7 positions agree with TRBD1. The V gene's germline CDR1 is SGHTS and CDR2 YDEGEE. V shed 3 bases and J 3 bases; nucleotides not matched to a gene: 7. This CDR3 contains 15 residues.